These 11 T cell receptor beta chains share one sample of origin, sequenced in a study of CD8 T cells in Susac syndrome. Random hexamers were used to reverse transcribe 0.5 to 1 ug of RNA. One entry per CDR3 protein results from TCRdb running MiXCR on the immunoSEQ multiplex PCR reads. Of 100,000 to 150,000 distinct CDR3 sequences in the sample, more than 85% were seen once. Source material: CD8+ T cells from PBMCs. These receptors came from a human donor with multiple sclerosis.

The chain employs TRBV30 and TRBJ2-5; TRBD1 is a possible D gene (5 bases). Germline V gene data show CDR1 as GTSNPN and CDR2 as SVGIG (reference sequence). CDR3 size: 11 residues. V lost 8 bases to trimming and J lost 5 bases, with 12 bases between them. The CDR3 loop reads CAGQGYETQYF. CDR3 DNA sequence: TGTGCCGGGCAGGGATACGAGACCCAGTACTTC.

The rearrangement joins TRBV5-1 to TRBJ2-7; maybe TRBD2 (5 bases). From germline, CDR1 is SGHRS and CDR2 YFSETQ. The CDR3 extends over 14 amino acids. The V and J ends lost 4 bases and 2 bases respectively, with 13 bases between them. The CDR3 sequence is CASSLAGLPYEQYV. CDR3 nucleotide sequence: TGCGCCAGCAGCCTGGCCGGACTTCCCTACGAGCAGTACGTC.

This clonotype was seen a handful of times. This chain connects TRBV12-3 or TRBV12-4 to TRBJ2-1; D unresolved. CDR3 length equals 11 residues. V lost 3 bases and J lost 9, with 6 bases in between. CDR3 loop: CASSFRGEQFF. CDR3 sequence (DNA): TGTGCCAGCAGTTTCAGAGGTGAGCAGTTCTTC.

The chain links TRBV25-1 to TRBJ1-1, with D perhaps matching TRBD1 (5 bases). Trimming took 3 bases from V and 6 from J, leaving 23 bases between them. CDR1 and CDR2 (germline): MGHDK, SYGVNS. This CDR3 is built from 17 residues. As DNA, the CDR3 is TGTGCCAGCAGTGATTTCTTCCAGACGGACCCCAGGGCTGAAGCTTTCTTT. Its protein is CASSDFFQTDPRAEAFF.

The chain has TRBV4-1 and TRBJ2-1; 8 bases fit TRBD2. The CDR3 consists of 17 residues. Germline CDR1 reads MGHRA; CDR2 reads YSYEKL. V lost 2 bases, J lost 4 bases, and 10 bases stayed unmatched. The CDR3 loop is CASSQPRGSGVYNEQFF. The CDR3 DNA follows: TGCGCCAGCAGCCAACCCCGGGGTAGCGGGGTTTACAATGAGCAGTTCTTC.

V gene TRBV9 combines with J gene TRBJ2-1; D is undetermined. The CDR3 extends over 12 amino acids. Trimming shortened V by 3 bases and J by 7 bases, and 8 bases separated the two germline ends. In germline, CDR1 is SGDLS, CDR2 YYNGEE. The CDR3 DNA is TGTGCCAGCAGCGACGGCAGGAATGAGCAGTTCTTC. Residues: CASSDGRNEQFF.

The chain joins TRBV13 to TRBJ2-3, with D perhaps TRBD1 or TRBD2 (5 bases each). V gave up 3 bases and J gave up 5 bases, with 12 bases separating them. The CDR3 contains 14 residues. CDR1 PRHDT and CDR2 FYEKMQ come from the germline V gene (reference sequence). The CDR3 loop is CASSLGRGGDTQYF. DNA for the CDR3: TGTGCCAGCAGCTTGGGGCGAGGAGGAGATACGCAGTATTTT.

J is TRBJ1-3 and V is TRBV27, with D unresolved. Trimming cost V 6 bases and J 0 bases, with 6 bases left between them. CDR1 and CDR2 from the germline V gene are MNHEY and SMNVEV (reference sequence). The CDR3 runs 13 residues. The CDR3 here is CASSWSSGNTIYF. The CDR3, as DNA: TGTGCCAGCAGCTGGAGCTCTGGAAACACCATATATTTT.

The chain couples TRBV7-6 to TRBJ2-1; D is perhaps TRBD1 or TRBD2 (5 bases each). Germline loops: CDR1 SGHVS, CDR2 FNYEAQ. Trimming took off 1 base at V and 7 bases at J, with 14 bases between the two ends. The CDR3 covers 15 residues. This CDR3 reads CASSLGGSLLNEQFF. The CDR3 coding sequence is TGTGCCAGCAGCTTAGGGGGGTCCCTTTTGAATGAGCAGTTCTTC.

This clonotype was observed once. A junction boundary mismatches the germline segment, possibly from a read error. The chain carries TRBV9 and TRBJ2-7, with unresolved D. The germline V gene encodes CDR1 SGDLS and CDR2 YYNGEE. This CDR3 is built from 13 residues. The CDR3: CASSVGTSHEQYF. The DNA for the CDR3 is TGTGCCAGCAGCGTAGGGACCTCCCACGAGCAGTACTTC.

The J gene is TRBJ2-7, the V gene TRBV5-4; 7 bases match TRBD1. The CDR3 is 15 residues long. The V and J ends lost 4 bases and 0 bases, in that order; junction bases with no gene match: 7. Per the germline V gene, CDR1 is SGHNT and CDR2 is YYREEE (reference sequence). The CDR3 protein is CASSARDSYSYEQYF. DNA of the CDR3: TGTGCCAGCAGCGCAAGGGACAGCTACTCCTACGAGCAGTACTTC.